This T cell receptor beta chain is drawn from a study of cytomegalovirus exposure and HLA in healthy donors. PCR involved 60 Vbeta and 13 Jbeta primers. Generated by immunoSEQ multiplex PCR, the TCRdb table keeps only in-frame clones and is missing some. The top ten clones hold 7.8% of a sample with around 110,000 clones, approximately 73% of them seen once. The CDR3 is 14 amino acids. The germline V gene encodes CDR1 MGHRA and CDR2 YSYEKL. Trimming cost V 2 bases and J 1 base; bases outside gene matches: 2. This clonotype was obtained from a man younger than 45 in good health and CMV-seronegative. Sequenced material: PBMCs. The V call is TRBV4-1, the J call TRBJ2-7, with TRBD1 matching 7 bases. As DNA, the CDR3 is TGCGCCAGCAGCCAATCACAGGGGTCCTACGAGCAGTACTTC. This codes for CASSQSQGSYEQYF.